These T cell receptor beta chains were read from a single sample in a study of identical twins. MiXCR, applied by TCRdb to the 5' RACE reads, yields one record per CDR3 protein. This table holds approximately 690,000 distinct CDR3 sequences, 6% to 6.5% found once. The material sequenced was naive T cells sorted from blood. These receptors all stem from a man aged 18 to 30 in good health. CDR3s leave out the opening cysteine and the closing phenylalanine or tryptophan. D genes are given only for firm matches.

j_gene: TRBJ2-1; d_gene: TRBD2; v_gene: TRBV2; CDR3aa: ASTTSGRYEQF
j_gene: TRBJ2-5; d_gene: TRBD1; v_gene: TRBV5-1; CDR3aa: ASSPTAPGQGRETQY
j_gene: TRBJ2-7; d_gene: .; v_gene: TRBV7-2; CDR3aa: ASSLDRIYEQY
j_gene: TRBJ2-3; d_gene: TRBD2; v_gene: TRBV20-1; CDR3aa: SARPGGTSGRSDTQY
j_gene: TRBJ2-7; d_gene: .; v_gene: TRBV7-2; CDR3aa: ASSLNPGELYEQY
j_gene: TRBJ2-1; d_gene: .; v_gene: TRBV29-1; CDR3aa: SVVNRGANEQF
j_gene: TRBJ2-1; d_gene: TRBD2; v_gene: TRBV20-1; CDR3aa: SAREKLAGDYEQF
j_gene: TRBJ2-1; d_gene: .; v_gene: TRBV29-1; CDR3aa: SVAGRLHYNEQF
j_gene: TRBJ1-1; d_gene: TRBD1; v_gene: TRBV7-9; CDR3aa: ASSLQDRGNTEAF
j_gene: TRBJ2-1; d_gene: .; v_gene: TRBV20-1; CDR3aa: SARDPRGRSNEQF
j_gene: TRBJ2-1; d_gene: .; v_gene: TRBV10-3; CDR3aa: ATTTGSNNEQF
j_gene: TRBJ1-5; d_gene: .; v_gene: TRBV12-3/TRBV12-4; CDR3aa: ASSLDGQGSHPQH
j_gene: TRBJ2-1; d_gene: TRBD1; v_gene: TRBV28; CDR3aa: ASNEGTVSEQF
j_gene: TRBJ2-2; d_gene: .; v_gene: TRBV10-3; CDR3aa: AIGAGTPQTGELF
j_gene: TRBJ2-4; d_gene: TRBD1; v_gene: TRBV5-1; CDR3aa: ASSLHGTGGQLAKNIQY
j_gene: TRBJ2-1; d_gene: .; v_gene: TRBV4-3; CDR3aa: ASSQDTGFSYNEQF
j_gene: TRBJ2-5; d_gene: .; v_gene: TRBV6-5; CDR3aa: ASSYDRTQY
j_gene: TRBJ2-5; d_gene: .; v_gene: TRBV3-1; CDR3aa: ASSRSETQY
j_gene: TRBJ2-5; d_gene: TRBD2; v_gene: TRBV29-1; CDR3aa: SVAGTNTILSQY
j_gene: TRBJ2-2; d_gene: TRBD2; v_gene: TRBV9; CDR3aa: ASSSGGTGELF
j_gene: TRBJ1-5; d_gene: .; v_gene: TRBV9; CDR3aa: ASSEGGTGPQH
j_gene: TRBJ2-5; d_gene: .; v_gene: TRBV6-5; CDR3aa: ASSYSNQQETQY
j_gene: TRBJ2-7; d_gene: .; v_gene: TRBV18; CDR3aa: ASSPITTVDGFMEQY
j_gene: TRBJ2-1; d_gene: .; v_gene: TRBV5-1; CDR3aa: ASSLAAASSYNEQF
j_gene: TRBJ1-6; d_gene: .; v_gene: TRBV15; CDR3aa: ATSRDPPGTLNSPLH
j_gene: TRBJ2-4; d_gene: .; v_gene: TRBV18; CDR3aa: ASSPPSGIQY
j_gene: TRBJ1-6; d_gene: TRBD1; v_gene: TRBV7-6; CDR3aa: AAGGVDNSPLH
j_gene: TRBJ1-6; d_gene: .; v_gene: TRBV9; CDR3aa: ASSADVNYVH
j_gene: TRBJ2-3; d_gene: .; v_gene: TRBV12-3/TRBV12-4; CDR3aa: ASSTRDGGTDTQY
j_gene: TRBJ2-5; d_gene: .; v_gene: TRBV29-1; CDR3aa: SAYRVKETQY
j_gene: TRBJ2-7; d_gene: .; v_gene: TRBV5-1; CDR3aa: ASSLGVGAAYEQY
j_gene: TRBJ2-5; d_gene: .; v_gene: TRBV5-1; CDR3aa: ASRTGRQQETQY